The T cell receptor beta chain described here comes from a study of control samples from healthy donors and cancer patients. TCRdb's table, derived via immunoSEQ multiplex PCR, lists solely in-frame clones and lacks some. The sample has approximately 59,000 clones, about 87% seen once; the top ten hold roughly 13%. The CDR3 runs 15 residues. Unmatched junction bases numbered 9, after V lost 6 bases and J lost 1 base. Germline CDR1 is MDHEN and CDR2 is SYDVKM. Specimen: PBMCs. The clonotype was recovered from a woman in her fifties or sixties with lung cancer. V and J are TRBV28 and TRBJ2-7; 7 bases map to TRBD1. The CDR3 protein is CASSWTGLKSYEQYF. CDR3 nucleotides: TGTGCCAGCAGCTGGACAGGTCTTAAGTCCTACGAGCAGTACTTC.